This is a list of T cell receptor beta chains from one sample in a study of low-dose radiotherapy and immunotherapy resistance in tumors. TCRdb passed the reads through MiXCR, listing each CDR3 protein once. This table has 80,000 to 95,000 distinct CDR3 sequences, more than 8% appearing once. The material was PBMCs, obtained before treatment. Every receptor here comes from a male donor with prostate cancer. CDR3s leave out the opening cysteine and the closing phenylalanine or tryptophan. D genes are given only for firm matches.

cdr3_length: 13
v_call: TRBV2
d_call: TRBD1
cdr3_aa: ASLEQGASHNEQF

cdr3_length: 12
v_call: TRBV7-2
d_call: TRBD2
cdr3_aa: ASSSGLAGIEQF

cdr3_length: 13
v_call: TRBV30
d_call: NA
cdr3_aa: AWSRRRATYYGYT

cdr3_length: 14
v_call: TRBV20-1
d_call: TRBD1
cdr3_aa: SARDSYLGQGIEQY

cdr3_length: 14
v_call: TRBV11-2
d_call: NA
cdr3_aa: ASSLVVQANTGELF

cdr3_length: 11
v_call: TRBV7-2
d_call: NA
cdr3_aa: ASSFLVLPEQF

cdr3_length: 11
v_call: TRBV7-2
d_call: NA
cdr3_aa: ASSSSDYNEQF

cdr3_length: 14
v_call: TRBV28
d_call: TRBD2
cdr3_aa: ASSRPGLAGGNEQY

cdr3_length: 13
v_call: TRBV6-5
d_call: NA
cdr3_aa: ASSYSGQTYNEQF

cdr3_length: 9
v_call: TRBV14
d_call: TRBD2
cdr3_aa: ASSLAGDPY

cdr3_length: 13
v_call: TRBV10-3
d_call: TRBD2
cdr3_aa: AIRGTSGSTDTQY

cdr3_length: 15
v_call: TRBV28
d_call: TRBD1
cdr3_aa: ASSLDRGFSGANVLT

cdr3_length: 14
v_call: TRBV28
d_call: NA
cdr3_aa: ASSAAFGYGYNEQF

cdr3_length: 14
v_call: TRBV9
d_call: NA
cdr3_aa: ASSVGRADHADTQY

cdr3_length: 13
v_call: TRBV3-1
d_call: TRBD1
cdr3_aa: ASSQGQGMNTEAF

cdr3_length: 12
v_call: TRBV6-1
d_call: NA
cdr3_aa: ASSEFMGTDTQY

cdr3_length: 16
v_call: TRBV28
d_call: NA
cdr3_aa: ASSRVFGFSATNEKLF

cdr3_length: 11
v_call: TRBV6-2/TRBV6-3
d_call: NA
cdr3_aa: ASLQGFQETQY

cdr3_length: 12
v_call: TRBV10-3
d_call: TRBD2
cdr3_aa: AIKASGAQETQY

cdr3_length: 13
v_call: TRBV7-9
d_call: TRBD2
cdr3_aa: ASSFRLATYNEQF

cdr3_length: 13
v_call: TRBV5-1
d_call: TRBD1
cdr3_aa: ASSTPDRGWDEQY

cdr3_length: 11
v_call: TRBV6-6
d_call: NA
cdr3_aa: ASSRQPNTEAF

cdr3_length: 14
v_call: TRBV4-3
d_call: NA
cdr3_aa: ASSPAAREPGNTIY

cdr3_length: 13
v_call: TRBV27
d_call: NA
cdr3_aa: ASSFRLPSLDTQY

cdr3_length: 15
v_call: TRBV20-1
d_call: TRBD1
cdr3_aa: SARDDRESSYNSPLH

cdr3_length: 14
v_call: TRBV3-1
d_call: NA
cdr3_aa: ASSQGYAGISTEAF

cdr3_length: 12
v_call: TRBV27
d_call: NA
cdr3_aa: ASSLRLTNTEAF

cdr3_length: 13
v_call: TRBV5-3
d_call: TRBD2
cdr3_aa: ASSKLAGALDEQF

cdr3_length: 11
v_call: TRBV27
d_call: NA
cdr3_aa: ASSSPGRNEQF

cdr3_length: 12
v_call: TRBV5-1
d_call: NA
cdr3_aa: ASSQGNVGDTQY

cdr3_length: 14
v_call: TRBV20-1
d_call: TRBD2
cdr3_aa: SARRRTSDSPDTQY

cdr3_length: 10
v_call: TRBV24-1
d_call: NA
cdr3_aa: ATRDFYNEQF

cdr3_length: 11
v_call: TRBV20-1
d_call: NA
cdr3_aa: SAQTGNSYEQY

cdr3_length: 12
v_call: TRBV4-1
d_call: NA
cdr3_aa: ASSQVQGLSEAF

cdr3_length: 14
v_call: TRBV5-6
d_call: NA
cdr3_aa: ASSIERIPSYNEQF

cdr3_length: 18
v_call: TRBV7-3
d_call: TRBD1
cdr3_aa: ASSRTAGQGQARNTGELF

cdr3_length: 12
v_call: TRBV9
d_call: NA
cdr3_aa: ASSFSGASDTQY

cdr3_length: 11
v_call: TRBV29-1
d_call: TRBD1
cdr3_aa: SVRDRANNEQF

cdr3_length: 13
v_call: TRBV2
d_call: NA
cdr3_aa: ASTSTLTRGETQY

cdr3_length: 14
v_call: TRBV4-1
d_call: NA
cdr3_aa: ASSQDGGGLGTEAF

cdr3_length: 12
v_call: TRBV13
d_call: NA
cdr3_aa: ASSLDGAYNEQF

cdr3_length: 10
v_call: TRBV10-3
d_call: NA
cdr3_aa: AINSNTGELF

cdr3_length: 12
v_call: TRBV6-5
d_call: NA
cdr3_aa: ASNPGLRNNEQF

cdr3_length: 14
v_call: TRBV29-1
d_call: TRBD2
cdr3_aa: SVGTGGVPGANVLT

cdr3_length: 10
v_call: TRBV7-9
d_call: NA
cdr3_aa: ASNAGSNEQF

cdr3_length: 12
v_call: TRBV28
d_call: NA
cdr3_aa: ASGTRPYLGEQY

cdr3_length: 11
v_call: TRBV14
d_call: NA
cdr3_aa: ASSHGRTYEQY

cdr3_length: 12
v_call: TRBV11-1
d_call: NA
cdr3_aa: ASSRLTGTTEAF

cdr3_length: 15
v_call: TRBV7-2
d_call: TRBD2
cdr3_aa: ASSREGLAGVIDTQY

cdr3_length: 12
v_call: TRBV18
d_call: NA
cdr3_aa: ASSPPGLLYGYT

cdr3_length: 15
v_call: TRBV28
d_call: NA
cdr3_aa: ASSPMARQAVGYGYT